Below are 11 T cell receptor beta chains sequenced from a single sample in a study of T-cell memory formation after mild COVID-19. TCRdb reanalysed the 5' RACE reads using MiXCR and keeps one entry per CDR3 protein. This table has hundreds of thousands of distinct CDR3 sequences, around 21% appearing once. Material: PBMCs or a T cell subset sorted from them (not recorded which). Receptor source: an adult woman who had mild COVID-19 (a few samples of this study predate the infection). Cell type and time point are not known.

CDR3 loop: CASSEVGPMGTEAFF. CDR3 bases: TGTGCCAGCAGTGAAGTGGGACCCATGGGCACTGAAGCTTTCTTT. This chain links TRBV2 with TRBJ1-1, with D perhaps TRBD1 (5 bases). This CDR3 contains 15 residues. Per germline, CDR1 SNHLY and CDR2 FYNNEI. Trimming pared 1 base from V and 4 bases from J, leaving 13 bases between.

This clonotype was detected only a few times. V and J are TRBV7-3 and TRBJ1-2; D remains ambiguous. The germline V and J ends were trimmed by 1 base and 3 bases, with 9 bases remaining between them. Germline assignment: CDR1 SGHTA and CDR2 FQGTGA. This CDR3 is built from 14 residues. CDR3 nucleotides: TGTGCCAGCAGCTTAAGAGGAGATGACTATGGCTACACCTTC. Amino acid sequence: CASSLRGDDYGYTF.

This clonotype was seen a few times. The CDR3 DNA follows: TGTGCCATCAGCTGGTCTGAGAGTAATCAGCCCCAGCATTTT. It translates to CAISWSESNQPQHF. This rearrangement joins TRBV10-3 to TRBJ1-5; D is ambiguous. Germline-derived CDR1 and CDR2 are ENHRY and SYGVKD. V was clipped by 6 bases and J by 4 bases, with 13 bases between them. The CDR3 is made up of 14 amino acids.

This clonotype was counted a few times. The chain combines TRBV7-8 with TRBJ2-5, with D maybe TRBD2 (5 bases). Germline values: CDR1 SGHVS, CDR2 FQNEAQ. The CDR3 is 13 residues long. V lost 5 bases and J lost 5, with 12 bases in between. CDR3 DNA sequence: TGTGCCAGCAGCAACCTGCCGGGGGAGACCCAGTACTTC. It is translated as CASSNLPGETQYF. The variable domain in full, completed from reference TRBV7-8 and TRBJ2-5, reads GAGVSQSPRYKVAKRGQDVALRCDPISGHVSLFWYQQALGQGPEFLTYFQNEAQLDKSGLPSDRFFAERPEGSVSTLKIQRTQQEDSAVYLCASSNLPGETQYFGPGTRLLVL.

This clonotype was detected ten times or more. The V gene is TRBV5-1, the J gene TRBJ2-1, with 10 positions matching TRBD2. CDR1 SGHRS and CDR2 YFSETQ come from the germline V gene. The CDR3 totals 16 residues. The ends lost 6 bases at V and 2 bases at J; junction bases unmatched: 8. The CDR3 protein is CASIAVSGRAYNEQFF. For the CDR3, the DNA is TGCGCCAGCATCGCCGTGAGCGGGAGGGCCTACAATGAGCAGTTCTTC.

The chain recombines TRBV30 with TRBJ2-7, with 7 positions matching TRBD1. Germline lookup yields CDR1 GTSNPN and CDR2 SVGIG (reference sequence). V was clipped by 2 bases and J by 3 bases; unmatched bases: 7. The CDR3 sequence is 14 residues long. The CDR3 loop is CAWSSPGQIYEQYF. CDR3 sequence (DNA): TGTGCCTGGAGTTCACCGGGACAGATCTACGAGCAGTACTTC.

Concerning this clonotype: One end of the junction is discordant with germline, which a read error may explain. The chain couples TRBV7-7 to TRBJ2-2, with D possibly being TRBD1 (5 bases). CDR3 length equals 14 residues. Germline V gene sequence: CDR1 SSHAT, CDR2 FNYEAQ (reference sequence). This CDR3 is CASSSDINTGELFF. CDR3 coding DNA: TGTGCTAGCAGCTCGGACATAAACACCGGGGAGCTGTTTTTT.

CDR3 sequence (DNA): TGTGCCAGCAGCTTATCCTCCACAGGGGAGGATGAGCAGTTCTTC. Encoded protein: CASSLSSTGEDEQFF. The rearrangement uses TRBV7-6 and TRBJ2-1; D is possibly TRBD1 (7 bases). Looked up from germline, CDR1 is SGHVS and CDR2 is FNYEAQ. There are 15 residues in the CDR3. The germline V and J ends were trimmed by 2 bases and 8 bases, with 16 bases remaining between them.

The rearrangement uses TRBV9 and TRBJ2-1, with 8 nucleotides matching TRBD2. V shed 3 bases, J shed 4 bases, and the junction held 6 bases outside the gene matches. This CDR3 is built from 15 residues. Germline V CDR1 and CDR2: SGDLS, YYNGEE. CDR3 sequence: CASSETGTRYNEQFF. CDR3 in DNA: TGTGCCAGCAGCGAGACCGGGACTAGATACAATGAGCAGTTCTTC.

The chain links TRBV12-3 or TRBV12-4 to TRBJ2-5, with TRBD2 identical over 11 bases. Trimming cost V 7 bases and J 1 base; bases outside gene matches: 8. This CDR3 region has 16 residues. In DNA, the CDR3 is TGTGCCAGCACCCCACTTAGCGGGGGGGGCCAAGAGACCCAGTACTTC. This translates into CASTPLSGGGQETQYF.

The chain joins TRBV12-3 or TRBV12-4 to TRBJ2-1; 12 positions agree with TRBD1. J was trimmed by 9 bases and V by 3 bases; bases with no gene match: 3. The CDR3 is 14 residues long. The CDR3 nucleotides are TGTGCCAGCAGTTTGGGACAGGGGGCATTTGAGCAGTTCTTC. Amino acids: CASSLGQGAFEQFF.